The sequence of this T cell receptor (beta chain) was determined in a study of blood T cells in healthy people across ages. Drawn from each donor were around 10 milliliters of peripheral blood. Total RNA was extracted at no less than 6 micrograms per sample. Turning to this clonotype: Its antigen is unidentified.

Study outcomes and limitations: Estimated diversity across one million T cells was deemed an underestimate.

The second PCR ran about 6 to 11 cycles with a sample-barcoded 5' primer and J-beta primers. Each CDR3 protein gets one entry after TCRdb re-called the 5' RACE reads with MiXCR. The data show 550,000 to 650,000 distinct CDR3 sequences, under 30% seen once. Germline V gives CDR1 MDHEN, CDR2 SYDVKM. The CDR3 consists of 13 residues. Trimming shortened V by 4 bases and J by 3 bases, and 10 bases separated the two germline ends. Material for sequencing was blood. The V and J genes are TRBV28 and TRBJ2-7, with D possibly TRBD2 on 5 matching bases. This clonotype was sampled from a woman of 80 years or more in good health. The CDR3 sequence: CASSSREGYEQYF. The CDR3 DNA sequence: TGTGCCAGCAGTTCCCGAGAGGGCTACGAGCAGTACTTC. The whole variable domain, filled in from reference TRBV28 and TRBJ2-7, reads DVKVTQSSRYLVKRTGEKVFLECVQDMDHENMFWYRQDPGLGLRLIYFSYDVKMKEKGDIPEGYSVSREKKERFSLILESASTNQTSMYLCASSSREGYEQYFGPGTRLTVT.